One T cell receptor (beta chain) is described in this entry. What it recognizes is unknown. This CDR3 has 16 amino acids. With 7 bases clipped from V and 4 bases from J, the junction kept 15 bases outside the gene matches. Germline lookup yields CDR1 SQVTM and CDR2 ANQGSEA. This sample was taken from a study of blood T cells in healthy people across ages. Looking at the study overall: Capture via template switching afforded approximately one barcoded beta molecule per two T cells.

A second PCR of 7 to 11 cycles used a sample-barcoded 5' primer and a J-beta primer mix. TCRdb independently ran MiXCR on the 5' RACE reads; one entry per CDR3 protein. The data contain some 900,000 distinct CDR3 sequences, roughly 43% of them seen just once; the ten biggest clones take up around an eighth. Study results and caveats: The fall in TCR beta diversity per million T cells was roughly linear with age. It was held that the diversity estimates obtained from one million T cells were underestimates.

The source material was blood. The chain links TRBV29-1 to TRBJ2-1, with 8 bases identical to TRBD2. The sequence was obtained from a man aged 25-45 years in good health. The CDR3 sequence is CSARSAGGDLYNEQFF. The DNA for the CDR3 is TGCAGCGCCCGCAGCGCGGGGGGCGATTTATACAATGAGCAGTTCTTC.